The 10 T cell receptor beta chains in this list originate from one sample, sequenced in a study of cytomegalovirus exposure and HLA in healthy donors. The PCR ran on 60 Vbeta and 13 Jbeta primers. Assay: immunoSEQ multiplex PCR; the TCRdb copy retains only in-frame clones and omits some. This table holds about 140,000 clones, 61% found once. Sequences were obtained from PBMCs. Receptors originate from a male donor in good health and CMV-seronegative.

The chain joins TRBV7-3 to TRBJ2-1; 9 nucleotides align to TRBD1. Germline CDR1 and CDR2: SGHTA and FQGTGA. The J segment lost 6 bases and the V segment lost 3 bases, leaving 9 bases of the junction unmatched. The CDR3 covers 16 residues. CDR3 nucleotide sequence: TGTGCCAGCAGCTTGGACCGGGACAGGGTTTTCAATGAGCAGTTCTTC. Translating it yields CASSLDRDRVFNEQFF.

This chain links TRBV5-6 with TRBJ1-4, with D possibly matching TRBD1 (5 bases). The CDR3 runs 17 residues. V lost 4 bases and J lost 8, with 24 bases in between. Looked up from germline, CDR1 is SGHDT and CDR2 is YYEEEE. As DNA, the CDR3 is TGTGCCAGCAGCAAGCCCCAGGGTCGGCTTGGTATAGAAAAACTGTTTTTT. Translated: CASSKPQGRLGIEKLFF.

This clone has just a few counts. The rearrangement links TRBV5-6 to TRBJ2-7, with 10 nucleotides matching TRBD2. The CDR3 runs to 15 residues. Germline assignment: CDR1 SGHDT and CDR2 YYEEEE. The J segment lost 3 bases and the V segment lost 5 bases, leaving 8 bases of the junction unmatched. CDR3 in DNA: TGTGCCAGCAGTCTCCCCACTAGCGGGGTCTACGAGCAGTACTTC. This sequence encodes CASSLPTSGVYEQYF.

V and J are TRBV19 and TRBJ1-1; D unclear. Germline V gives CDR1 LNHDA, CDR2 SQIVND (reference sequence). Trimming cost V 5 bases and J 0 bases, with 13 bases left between them. CDR3 length: 15 amino acids. Written as DNA, the CDR3 is TGTGCCAGTAGTCCCGCCCAGGCTCTGAACACTGAAGCTTTCTTT. It codes for CASSPAQALNTEAFF.

This clone has more than one count but fewer than ten. This chain joins TRBV15 and TRBJ1-5; unclear D gene. The CDR3 contains 16 residues. V was trimmed by 1 base and J by 2 bases, leaving 12 bases between them. Per germline, CDR1 LNHNV and CDR2 YYDKDF (reference sequence). The CDR3 protein is CATSRARSAGNQPQHF. The CDR3 bases are TGTGCCACCAGCAGAGCCCGTTCGGCGGGCAATCAGCCCCAGCATTTT.

The chain combines TRBV6-6 with TRBJ2-7, with TRBD2 identical over 8 bases. The V and J ends lost 2 bases and 3 bases, in that order; junction bases with no gene match: 3. Germline CDR1 and CDR2: MNHNY and SVGAGI (reference sequence). The CDR3 extends over 14 amino acids. The CDR3 DNA reads as TGTGCCAGCAGTTACCGGGGGGGGAACTACGAGCAGTACTTC. This encodes CASSYRGGNYEQYF.

The V call is TRBV29-1, the J call TRBJ1-2; TRBD1 is a possible D gene (6 bases). V lost 6 bases to trimming and J lost 8 bases, with 13 bases between them. Germline CDR1 and CDR2: SQVTM and ANQGSEA. This CDR3 region has 11 residues. CDR3 protein: CSVTGPEGYTF. The CDR3, as DNA: TGCAGCGTGACAGGACCGGAAGGCTACACCTTC.

The gene calls are TRBV5-4 and TRBJ1-2; 9 bases are shared with TRBD1. Per germline, CDR1 SGHNT and CDR2 YYREEE (reference sequence). Trimming took 5 bases from V and 6 from J; bases not matched to a gene: 14. CDR3 length equals 16 residues. The CDR3 region is CASSQALRDRVNGYTF. Here the CDR3 DNA reads TGTGCCAGCAGTCAGGCCCTCCGGGACAGGGTGAATGGCTACACCTTC.

The chain links TRBV11-2 to TRBJ2-3; 7 positions agree with TRBD1. Trimming at V came to 5 bases and at J to 5 bases, leaving 7 bases not matched to a gene. The CDR3 has 14 residues. The V gene's germline CDR1 is SGHAT and CDR2 FQNNGV. The CDR3 nucleotides are TGTGCCAGCAGCCTAGGACAGGACAGAGATACGCAGTATTTT. As protein: CASSLGQDRDTQYF.

This clone appeared a few times. This chain joins TRBV7-3 and TRBJ1-1, with D possibly being TRBD1 (6 bases). The V end was cut by 5 bases, the J end by 1 base, with 8 bases between. The CDR3 covers 13 residues. Germline CDR1 SGHTA, CDR2 FQGTGA. The DNA of the CDR3 is TGTGCCAGCAGCCCGACAGGGAACACTGAAGCTTTCTTT. Encoded protein: CASSPTGNTEAFF. The entire variable domain, with the rest obtained from reference TRBV7-3 and TRBJ1-1, is as follows: GAGVSQTPSNKVTEKGKYVELRCDPISGHTALYWYRQSLGQGPEFLIYFQGTGAADDSGLPNDRFFAVRPEGSVSTLKIQRTERGDSAVYLCASSPTGNTEAFFGQGTRLTVV.